This T cell receptor beta chain was captured in a study of blood T cell repertoires in COVID-19. TCRdb's table, derived via immunoSEQ multiplex PCR, lists solely in-frame clones and lacks some. The table lists fewer than 250,000 clones, 83% of them singletons. The CDR3 loop spans 17 amino acids. CDR1 and CDR2 from the germline V gene are GTSNPN and SVGIG (reference sequence). V shed 4 bases and J 7 bases; nucleotides not matched to a gene: 12. This receptor was identified in a woman aged 40 to 50 with active or convalescent COVID-19. Sample: peripheral blood. The genes are TRBV30 and TRBJ2-1; 14 nucleotides agree with TRBD2. CDR3 protein: CAWTMRLAGGPRNEQFF. The CDR3 DNA follows: TGTGCCTGGACTATGAGACTAGCGGGAGGGCCGCGGAATGAGCAGTTCTTC. The full variable domain, rest sourced from reference TRBV30 and TRBJ2-1, is SQTIHQWPATLVQPVGSPLSLECTVEGTSNPNLYWYRQAAGRGLQLLFYSVGIGQISSEVPQNLSASRPQDRQFILSSKKLLLSDSGFYLCAWTMRLAGGPRNEQFFGPGTRLTVL.